These 9 T cell receptor beta chains originate from one sample sequenced in a study of low-dose radiotherapy and immunotherapy resistance in tumors. TRAV and TRBV primers primed cDNA for both TCRalpha and TCRbeta. It was with a constant-region primer and a V-primer adapter that TCRs were amplified over approximately 18 PCR cycles. MiXCR, run by TCRdb on the reads, gives a single entry per CDR3 protein. The sample holds over 55,000 distinct CDR3 sequences, 31% seen once. Time point indicated: before trial treatment. The starting material was PBMCs, obtained before treatment. These receptors came from a female donor with ovarian cancer.

The chain recombines TRBV28 with TRBJ2-5; D not resolved. V lost 1 base to trimming and J lost 2 bases, with 14 bases between them. This CDR3 is 16 amino acids long. CDR1 and CDR2 from the germline V gene are MDHEN and SYDVKM. The CDR3 protein is CASSLYRNPGQETQYF. The CDR3 DNA sequence: TGTGCCAGCAGTTTATACCGGAACCCCGGGCAAGAGACCCAGTACTTC.

This clonotype was picked up many times. For the CDR3, the DNA is TGTGCCAGCTCACCACCGGGCGTACCCTACGAGCAGTACTTC. Its protein is CASSPPGVPYEQYF. This chain connects TRBV18 to TRBJ2-7; unclear D gene. CDR3 length: 14 amino acids. CDR1 KGHSH and CDR2 LQKENI come from the germline V gene. Trimming took off 0 bases at V and 2 bases at J, with 8 bases between the two ends.

On this clonotype itself: A clone one base away is much larger, so this may be a read error. The chain recombines TRBV20-1 with TRBJ2-4, with D perhaps matching TRBD2 (5 bases). Trimming took 0 bases from V and 0 from J, leaving 12 bases between them. CDR1 is DFQATT, CDR2 SNEGSKA, per germline (reference sequence). The CDR3 runs 16 residues. CDR3 protein: CSARDPRDLAKNIQYF. The CDR3 DNA is TGCAGTGCTAGAGATCCGAGGGATCTAGCCAAAAACATTCAGTACTTC.

The chain recombines TRBV7-3 with TRBJ2-2, with D possibly matching TRBD2 (7 bases). CDR1 is SGHTA and CDR2 is FQGTGA in the germline V gene. Trimming removed 5 bases from V and 6 bases from J, with 16 bases in between. This CDR3 region has 15 residues. DNA for the CDR3: TGTGCCAGCAGCCCCGAGGGGGGGGAGGCCGGGGAGCTGTTTTTT. Amino acid sequence: CASSPEGGEAGELFF.

This clonotype was observed many times. The rearrangement links TRBV18 to TRBJ2-1, with D possibly being TRBD1 or TRBD2 (5 bases each). CDR1 KGHSH and CDR2 LQKENI come from the germline V gene. The CDR3 totals 15 residues. The ends were cut back, 3 bases at V and 3 bases at J, with 12 bases in the middle. The CDR3 DNA sequence: TGTGCCAGCTCACCCCTGGGACGACGCTACAATGAGCAGTTCTTC. Encoded protein: CASSPLGRRYNEQFF.

J is TRBJ2-7 and V is TRBV19; 8 positions match TRBD1. The V gene end was trimmed by 6 bases and the J gene end by 2 bases; junction bases not matched to a gene: 6. Germline CDR1 reads LNHDA; CDR2 reads SQIVND (reference sequence). CDR3 size: 14 residues. The DNA for the CDR3 is TGTGCCAGTAGAAGACAGGGGTCCGCCTACGAGCAGTACTTC. It codes for CASRRQGSAYEQYF.

In its sample, this clonotype was seen a few times. This is likely an artifact of a read error, given a far larger clone one base away. The chain joins TRBV6-2 or TRBV6-3 to TRBJ2-1; D possibly corresponds to TRBD1 (7 bases). The CDR3 is made up of 14 amino acids. V gave up 4 bases and J gave up 10 bases, with 17 bases separating them. Germline loops: CDR1 MNHEY, CDR2 SVGEGT. The CDR3 is CASSSTGRSYEQFF. The CDR3 DNA reads as TGTGCCAGCAGTTCGACAGGGAGGTCCTACGAGCAGTTCTTC.

The sample holds many counts of this clonotype. J is TRBJ2-7 and V is TRBV6-1; the match to TRBD1 covers 7 bases. V lost 6 bases to trimming and J lost 7 bases; unmatched junction nucleotides: 12. The CDR3 is 14 amino acids. In germline, CDR1 is MNHNS, CDR2 SASEGT. In DNA, the CDR3 is TGTGCCAGCAGACCGGGACAGCAATCGGGTGAGCAGTACTTC. Translation: CASRPGQQSGEQYF.

This clonotype was counted only a few times. The CDR3 nucleotides read TGTGCCAGCACCGGGACTGACAGCTACGAGCAGTACTTC. Amino acid sequence: CASTGTDSYEQYF. The chain is built from TRBV28 and TRBJ2-7, with D perhaps matching TRBD2 (6 bases). V was trimmed by 7 bases and J by 3 bases, leaving 13 bases between them. The germline gives CDR1 MDHEN, CDR2 SYDVKM. The CDR3 length is 13 residues.